The rows below give T cell receptor beta chains drawn from one sample of a study of T cells in Graves' hyperthyroidism and ophthalmopathy. TCRdb re-derived calls from the multiplex PCR reads in MiXCR, one entry per CDR3 protein. The table shows approximately 430,000 distinct CDR3 sequences, with approximately 14% occurring only once. Sequenced: blood. The receptors were sampled from a woman aged 18-35 years with Graves' hyperthyroidism. Each CDR3 is given with its conserved first and last residue. D genes are given only for firm matches. Clone size appears in some rows only: once, few, many, or a class for an expanded clone.

clone size,CDR3 length,D gene,V gene,J gene,CDR3 protein,CDR3 DNA
NA,17,TRBD1,TRBV7-6,TRBJ2-1,CASSVSLGQGVDNEQFF,TGTGCCAGCAGCGTCAGTCTGGGACAGGGGGTCGACAATGAGCAGTTCTTC
many,14,NA,TRBV5-5,TRBJ1-1,CASSSGRRNTEAFF,TGTGCCAGCAGCAGCGGACGGAGGAACACTGAAGCTTTCTTT
many,17,TRBD1,TRBV5-5,TRBJ1-4,CASSSWTGGLLNEKLFF,TGTGCCAGCAGCTCATGGACAGGGGGCCTTCTTAATGAAAAACTGTTTTTT
few,16,NA,TRBV4-3,TRBJ1-1,CASSQERHRVNTEAFF,TGCGCCAGCAGCCAAGAACGACACAGGGTGAACACTGAAGCTTTCTTT
NA,16,NA,TRBV24-1,TRBJ2-1,CATSDPRARAGNEQFF,TGTGCCACCAGTGACCCTAGGGCCCGAGCTGGGAATGAGCAGTTCTTC
few,13,NA,TRBV7-9,TRBJ2-7,CASSDRDIYEQYF,TGTGCCAGCTCCGACCGGGACATATACGAGCAGTACTTC
few,17,NA,TRBV27,TRBJ2-3,CASNPLLSPRHTDTQYF,TGTGCCAGCAACCCCTTGCTGAGCCCACGACACACAGATACGCAGTATTTT
NA,11,NA,TRBV7-9,TRBJ2-7,CAALSGYEQYF,TGTGCAGCCCTCAGCGGATACGAGCAGTACTTC
many,15,TRBD2,TRBV20-1,TRBJ2-5,CSATTVAGDQETQYF,TGCAGTGCCACGACGGTAGCGGGGGACCAAGAGACCCAGTACTTC
few,13,NA,TRBV13,TRBJ2-5,CASSPRTRETQYF,TGTGCCAGCAGCCCCAGGACGCGAGAGACCCAGTACTTC
NA,14,NA,TRBV5-5,TRBJ2-7,CASSLLIVTFEQYF,TGTGCCAGCAGCTTGTTGATAGTCACCTTCGAGCAGTACTTC
NA,14,NA,TRBV5-1,TRBJ2-3,CASSSGVPLGTQYF,TGCGCCAGCAGCTCGGGAGTTCCCCTCGGTACGCAGTATTTT
NA,15,TRBD2,TRBV12-3/TRBV12-4,TRBJ2-1,CASSAGTTFVNEQFF,TGTGCCAGCAGCGCCGGGACTACCTTTGTCAATGAGCAGTTCTTC
few,13,NA,TRBV19,TRBJ1-2,CASSIVDSYGYTF,TGTGCCAGTAGTATCGTCGATTCGTATGGCTACACCTTC
once,12,NA,TRBV9,TRBJ1-2,CASSSGPYGYTF,TGTGCCAGCAGCTCAGGGCCCTATGGCTACACCTTC
many,14,NA,TRBV5-1,TRBJ2-7,CASSLASEYYEQYF,TGCGCCAGCAGCTTGGCCAGCGAATACTACGAGCAGTACTTC